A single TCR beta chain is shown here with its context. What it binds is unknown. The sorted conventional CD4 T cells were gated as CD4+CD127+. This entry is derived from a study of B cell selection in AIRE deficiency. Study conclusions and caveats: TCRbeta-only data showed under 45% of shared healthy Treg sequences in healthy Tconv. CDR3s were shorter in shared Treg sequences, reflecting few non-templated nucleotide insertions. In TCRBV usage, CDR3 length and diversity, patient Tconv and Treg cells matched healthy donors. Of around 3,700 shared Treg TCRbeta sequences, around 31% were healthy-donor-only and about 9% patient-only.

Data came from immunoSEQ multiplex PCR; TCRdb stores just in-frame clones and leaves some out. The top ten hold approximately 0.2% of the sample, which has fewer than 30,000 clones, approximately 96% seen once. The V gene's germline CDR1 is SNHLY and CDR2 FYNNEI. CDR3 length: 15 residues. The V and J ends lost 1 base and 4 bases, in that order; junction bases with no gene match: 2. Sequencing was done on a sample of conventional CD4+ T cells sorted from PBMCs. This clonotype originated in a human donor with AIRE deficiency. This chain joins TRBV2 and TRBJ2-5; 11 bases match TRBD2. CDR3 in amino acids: CASSEGGLAGETQYF. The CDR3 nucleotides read TGTGCCAGCAGTGAAGGAGGACTAGCGGGAGAGACCCAGTACTTC.